The 30 T cell receptor beta chains below were found in one sample sequenced in a study of T cell changes during pregnancy in multiple sclerosis. Repertoires were generated with immunoSEQ multiplex PCR, while TCRdb's copy carries only in-frame clones and drops some. The data show just over 65,000 clones, more than 80% seen once. The sample in question was peripheral blood, obtained in the second trimester of pregnancy. The source is a female donor with multiple sclerosis, enrolled in a pregnancy study.

V usage is TRBV10-2 and J usage is TRBJ1-2, with 10 bases fitting TRBD1. This CDR3 region has 13 residues. With 7 bases clipped from V and 7 bases from J, the junction kept 6 bases outside the gene matches. Germline CDR1 reads WSHSY; CDR2 reads SAAADI. The CDR3: CASKGQGTGGYTF. DNA of the CDR3: TGCGCCAGCAAGGGACAGGGGACCGGTGGCTACACCTTC.

The chain links TRBV4-3 to TRBJ2-3, with TRBD2 matching over 8 bases. The CDR3 length is 18 residues. Unmatched junction bases numbered 11, after V lost 1 base and J lost 2 bases. CDR1 is LGHNA and CDR2 is YSLEER in the germline V gene. The CDR3 spells CASSQAPVVAGLTDTQYF. As DNA, the CDR3 is TGCGCCAGCAGCCAAGCGCCCGTGGTAGCGGGGCTCACAGATACGCAGTATTTT.

J is TRBJ2-2 and V is TRBV5-4, with TRBD2 as a possible D gene (6 bases). This CDR3 contains 15 residues. Germline V gene lookup returns CDR1 SGHNT and CDR2 YYREEE (reference sequence). V was cut by 0 bases and J by 5 bases, with 11 bases left in between. The CDR3: CASSLGGGGTGELFF. The CDR3 DNA sequence: TGTGCCAGCAGCTTGGGCGGAGGAGGGACCGGGGAGCTGTTTTTT.

The chain joins TRBV5-8 to TRBJ2-3; 9 bases are shared with TRBD2. This CDR3 region has 17 residues. Trimming took 0 bases from V and 3 from J; bases not matched to a gene: 8. CDR1 is SGHTS, CDR2 YDEGEE, per germline. The CDR3 loop reads CASSLAGRGGWTDTQYF. The CDR3, as DNA: TGTGCCAGCAGCTTGGCCGGGCGGGGGGGCTGGACAGATACGCAGTATTTT.

V gene TRBV5-6 combines with J gene TRBJ1-4, with D perhaps TRBD1 (6 bases). Trimming pared 3 bases from V and 7 bases from J, leaving 7 bases between. The CDR3 length is 12 residues. Germline CDR1 SGHDT, CDR2 YYEEEE. CDR3 residues: CASSSDSEKLFF. The CDR3 nucleotides are TGTGCCAGCAGCTCGGACAGTGAAAAACTGTTTTTT.

J is TRBJ1-6 and V is TRBV30, with 8 bases fitting TRBD1. CDR1 is GTSNPN, CDR2 SVGIG, per germline (reference sequence). CDR3 length: 16 residues. The J segment lost 7 bases and the V segment lost 4 bases, leaving 12 bases of the junction unmatched. The CDR3 DNA is TGTGCCTGGACTTCCTATGGGACAGGCGGAAATTCACCCCTCCACTTT. Amino acid sequence: CAWTSYGTGGNSPLHF.

This rearrangement joins TRBV6-6 to TRBJ1-2; 9 bases match TRBD1. CDR1 and CDR2 from the germline V gene are MNHNY and SVGAGI (reference sequence). The junction had 5 bases not matched to a gene; V was cut back by 6 bases and J by 3 bases. This CDR3 has 14 residues. DNA for the CDR3: TGTGCCAGCAGGGGACAGGGCGAGTACTATGGCTACACCTTC. It codes for CASRGQGEYYGYTF.

The V and J genes are TRBV7-8 and TRBJ2-6; D may be TRBD2 (7 bases). The CDR3 covers 18 residues. Germline V CDR1 and CDR2: SGHVS, FQNEAQ. The V end lost 1 base, the J end lost 1 base, and 14 bases lay between the germline ends. CDR3 region: CASSLGGGQVSGANVLTF. The CDR3 DNA follows: TGTGCCAGCAGCTTAGGGGGGGGGCAGGTTTCTGGGGCCAACGTCCTGACTTTC. Full variable domain (rest looked up from reference TRBV7-8 and TRBJ2-6): GAGVSQSPRYKVAKRGQDVALRCDPISGHVSLFWYQQALGQGPEFLTYFQNEAQLDKSGLPSDRFFAERPEGSVSTLKIQRTQQEDSAVYLCASSLGGGQVSGANVLTFGAGSRLTVL.

The chain links TRBV28 to TRBJ1-1, with a possible D match to TRBD1 (6 bases). Germline loops: CDR1 MDHEN, CDR2 SYDVKM. This CDR3 spans 15 amino acids. The V gene lost 5 bases and the J gene lost 1 base, with 14 bases spanning the gap. The CDR3 loop reads CASSEPGHKNTEAFF. CDR3 DNA: TGTGCCAGCAGTGAGCCGGGACACAAGAACACTGAAGCTTTCTTT. Full variable domain (outside the CDR3, taken from reference TRBV28 and TRBJ1-1): DVKVTQSSRYLVKRTGEKVFLECVQDMDHENMFWYRQDPGLGLRLIYFSYDVKMKEKGDIPEGYSVSREKKERFSLILESASTNQTSMYLCASSEPGHKNTEAFFGQGTRLTVV.

V usage is TRBV7-2 and J usage is TRBJ2-3; 10 nucleotides agree with TRBD2. The germline gives CDR1 SGHTA, CDR2 FQGNSA. The V gene end was trimmed by 5 bases and the J gene end by 1 base; junction bases not matched to a gene: 3. The CDR3 contains 15 residues. The CDR3 region has the DNA TGTGCCAGCAGCCGAGCGGGGGGGGGCACAGATACGCAGTATTTT. This sequence encodes CASSRAGGGTDTQYF.

In nucleotides, the CDR3 is TGCAGTGAAGAGGGAAGTCAGCCCCAGCATTTT. Translation gives CSEEGSQPQHF. The chain links TRBV20-1 to TRBJ1-5; D call uncertain. Germline V gives CDR1 DFQATT, CDR2 SNEGSKA (reference sequence). V was shortened by 7 bases and J by 6 bases, with 10 bases between the two germline ends. The CDR3 sequence is 11 residues long.

The chain combines TRBV14 with TRBJ2-3; D uncertain. This CDR3 has 13 amino acids. Trimming pared 1 base from V and 5 bases from J, leaving 7 bases between. In germline, CDR1 is SGHDN, CDR2 FVKESK. The CDR3 nucleotides are TGTGCCAGCAGCCAAGCCCTAAGAGATACGCAGTATTTT. As protein: CASSQALRDTQYF.

As to this clone: A junction boundary mismatches the germline segment, possibly from a read error. The CDR3 coding sequence is TGTGCCAGCAGCTTCGACTACCTCAATCAGTCCCAGCATTTT. Protein product: CASSFDYLNQSQHF. The V and J genes are TRBV5-5 and TRBJ1-5; D is ambiguous. The length of the CDR3 is 14 residues. CDR1 and CDR2 (germline): SGHKS, YYEKEE (reference sequence).

A few counts support this clone. This sequence joins TRBV10-3 and TRBJ1-6; D unresolved. The CDR3 length is 12 residues. Trimming pared 4 bases from V and 8 bases from J, leaving 6 bases between. Germline CDR1 ENHRY, CDR2 SYGVKD. CDR3 protein: CAISVPDSPLHF. CDR3 in DNA: TGTGCCATCAGTGTCCCTGATTCACCCCTCCACTTT.

This chain joins TRBV7-9 and TRBJ2-3, with 8 bases aligning to TRBD1. Germline V gene data show CDR1 as SEHNR and CDR2 as FQNEAQ (reference sequence). V dropped 7 bases and J dropped 5; count of bases not matched to a gene: 14. The CDR3 spans 16 residues. DNA of the CDR3: TGTGCCAGCACCCTTCGGACAGGGAAGGCGCAAGATACGCAGTATTTT. Protein sequence: CASTLRTGKAQDTQYF.

Only one count was recorded for this clone. The chain combines TRBV5-8 with TRBJ2-2, with D perhaps matching TRBD2 (5 bases). Germline CDR1 is SGHTS and CDR2 is YDEGEE. CDR3 length: 16 amino acids. V lost 4 bases to trimming and J lost 6 bases, with 19 bases between them. The CDR3 nucleotides are TGTGCCAGCAGCCCTAGCTTGGCTGGGCGATCCGGGGAGCTGTTTTTT. Its translation is CASSPSLAGRSGELFF.

This clone was recorded a few times. The chain has TRBV2 and TRBJ1-2; TRBD1 matches at 7 bases. The CDR3 extends over 15 amino acids. V shed 6 bases, J shed 0 bases, and the junction held 7 bases outside the gene matches. CDR1 is SNHLY and CDR2 is FYNNEI in the germline V gene. In DNA form, the CDR3 reads TGTGCCAGCAGCGACAGGGAACATACTAACTATGGCTACACCTTC. This encodes CASSDREHTNYGYTF.

The chain combines TRBV15 with TRBJ1-5, with D possibly being TRBD1 (6 bases). The CDR3 runs 15 residues. V lost 0 bases to trimming and J lost 6 bases, with 12 bases between them. Germline-derived CDR1 and CDR2 are LNHNV and YYDKDF (reference sequence). The CDR3: CATSRDRGRVQPQHF. The DNA for the CDR3 is TGTGCCACCAGCAGAGACAGGGGAAGGGTTCAGCCCCAGCATTTT.

V is TRBV27 and J is TRBJ1-5, with D hard to call. The ends were cut back, 2 bases at V and 2 bases at J, with 16 bases in the middle. The CDR3 runs 17 residues. Looked up from germline, CDR1 is MNHEY and CDR2 is SMNVEV (reference sequence). Written as DNA, the CDR3 is TGTGCCAGCAGTTTAGGTTCGGGGATAGGTGGCAATCAGCCCCAGCATTTT. It specifies CASSLGSGIGGNQPQHF.

The gene calls are TRBV4-2 and TRBJ2-1, with 9 bases lining up with TRBD2. The CDR3 runs 14 residues. The V and J ends lost 4 bases and 15 bases, in that order; junction bases with no gene match: 13. CDR1 and CDR2 from the germline V gene are LGHNA and YNFKEQ. CDR3: CASSRGGGASSAFF. The CDR3 DNA reads TGTGCCAGCAGCCGCGGCGGGGGGGCCTCATCCGCGTTCTTC.

The chain couples TRBV19 to TRBJ1-1, with D possibly TRBD1 on 6 matching bases. The germline V gene has CDR1 LNHDA and CDR2 SQIVND (reference sequence). The V end lost 3 bases, the J end lost 9 bases, and 17 bases lay between the germline ends. This CDR3 comprises 14 residues. CDR3 amino acids: CASSISLGASQAFF. The DNA for the CDR3 is TGTGCCAGTAGTATTAGTTTGGGGGCTTCCCAAGCTTTCTTT.

The V call is TRBV7-3, the J call TRBJ2-7; D not resolved. V lost 1 base, J lost 5 bases, and 12 bases lay in between. The CDR3 is made up of 14 amino acids. Germline V lookup: CDR1 SGHTA, CDR2 FQGTGA. The CDR3 bases are TGTGCCAGCAGCTTAAGCGGAAACGACCACGAGCAGTACTTC. The encoded protein is CASSLSGNDHEQYF.

The chain employs TRBV5-1 and TRBJ1-2, with 7 bases aligning to TRBD1. This CDR3 has 17 amino acids. Germline CDR1 reads SGHRS; CDR2 reads YFSETQ. After removal of 3 bases from V and 3 bases from J, the junction contained 14 bases not matched to a gene. The DNA of the CDR3 is TGCGCCAGCAGCTCACCTGAAATGACAGGGTTCGACTATGGCTACACCTTC. It is translated as CASSSPEMTGFDYGYTF.

This chain joins TRBV4-1 and TRBJ2-7; TRBD2 aligns across 7 bases. The CDR3 is 15 residues long. Germline trimming cut 10 bases from V and 3 bases from J; bases unmatched to any gene: 15. Per germline, CDR1 MGHRA and CDR2 YSYEKL. The CDR3: CATRRSRGVDYEQYF. For the CDR3, the DNA is TGCGCCACCCGAAGATCTCGGGGGGTTGACTACGAGCAGTACTTC.

This clone was counted only a few times. Germline and junction disagree at one end, which may indicate a read error. As DNA, the CDR3 is TGTGCTAGCAGCTTAACAGGGGTTGGGCAAGAGACCCAGTACTTC. Translated, it gives CASSLTGVGQETQYF. The V gene is TRBV7-7, the J gene TRBJ2-5; 7 bases match TRBD1. The CDR3 is 15 residues long. Germline V gene lookup returns CDR1 SSHAT and CDR2 FNYEAQ (reference sequence).

Points on this clone: The sample contains more than one DNA sequence encoding this CDR3. The chain has TRBV11-2 and TRBJ1-3; possibly TRBD1 for D (5 bases). V was shortened by 5 bases and J by 2 bases, with 10 bases between the two germline ends. The germline V gene encodes CDR1 SGHAT and CDR2 FQNNGV. The CDR3 is 14 residues long. CDR3 amino acids: CASSLGGTGNTIYF. CDR3 nucleotides: TGTGCCAGCAGCCTCGGGGGGACTGGAAACACCATATATTTT.

J is TRBJ1-2 and V is TRBV19; D may be TRBD1 (5 bases). This CDR3 has 14 residues. V was shortened by 0 bases and J by 4 bases, with 9 bases between the two germline ends. Germline V gene lookup returns CDR1 LNHDA and CDR2 SQIVND (reference sequence). The CDR3 nucleotides read TGTGCCAGTAGTATAGATCGGACACCCTATGGCTACACCTTC. Protein: CASSIDRTPYGYTF. The full variable domain, completed using reference TRBV19 and TRBJ1-2, is DGGITQSPKYLFRKEGQNVTLSCEQNLNHDAMYWYRQDPGQGLRLIYYSQIVNDFQKGDIAEGYSVSREKKESFPLTVTSAQKNPTAFYLCASSIDRTPYGYTFGSGTRLTVV.

J is TRBJ2-3 and V is TRBV7-3; D possibly corresponds to TRBD2 (6 bases). CDR1 SGHTA and CDR2 FQGTGA come from the germline V gene. This CDR3 contains 15 residues. V was pared by 5 bases and J by 0 bases, with 12 bases between. The CDR3 loop reads CASSSAGTSTDTQYF. The CDR3 DNA is TGTGCCAGCAGCAGCGCGGGGACTAGCACAGATACGCAGTATTTT.

V usage is TRBV27 and J usage is TRBJ1-2; D is perhaps TRBD1 (6 bases). This CDR3 is built from 12 residues. CDR1 MNHEY and CDR2 SMNVEV come from the germline V gene (reference sequence). V was trimmed by 5 bases and J by 4 bases, leaving 8 bases between them. In nucleotides, the CDR3 is TGTGCCAGCAGTCGCAGGGGCTATGGCTACACCTTC. Encoded protein: CASSRRGYGYTF.

The chain recombines TRBV4-3 with TRBJ2-2, with TRBD2 identical over 9 bases. The germline CDR1 and CDR2 sequences are LGHNA and YSLEER. CDR3 length: 18 amino acids. Unmatched junction bases numbered 14, after V lost 4 bases and J lost 5 bases. In nucleotides, the CDR3 is TGCGCCAGCAGCCTTGAAGTAGGCGGGGGGGCCTTAACCGGGGAGCTGTTTTTT. It is translated as CASSLEVGGGALTGELFF.